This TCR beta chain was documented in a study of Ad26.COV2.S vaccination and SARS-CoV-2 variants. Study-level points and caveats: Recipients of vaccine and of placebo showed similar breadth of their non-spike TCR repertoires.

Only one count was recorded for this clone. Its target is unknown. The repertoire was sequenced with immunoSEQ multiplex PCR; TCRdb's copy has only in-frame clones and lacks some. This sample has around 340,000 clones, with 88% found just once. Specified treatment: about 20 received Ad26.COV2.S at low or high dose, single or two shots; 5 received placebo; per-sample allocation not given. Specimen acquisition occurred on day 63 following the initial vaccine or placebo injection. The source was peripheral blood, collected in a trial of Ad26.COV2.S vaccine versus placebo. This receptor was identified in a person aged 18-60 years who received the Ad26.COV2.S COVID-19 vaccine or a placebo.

CDR3 sequence: CASSLGGSGGVYEQYF. In DNA form, the CDR3 reads TGTGCCAGCAGCTTAGGGGGTAGTGGGGGTGTCTACGAGCAGTACTTC. V and J are TRBV13 and TRBJ2-7; D possibly matches TRBD1 or TRBD2 (5 bases each). Per germline, CDR1 PRHDT and CDR2 FYEKMQ (reference sequence). This CDR3 has 16 residues. Trimming left V 0 bases short and J 3 bases short, with 15 bases between.